At least ten counts were recorded for the clone carrying this T cell receptor beta chain. Its specificity is not known. This record belongs to a study of T-cell reconstitution after alpha-beta-depleted transplantation in children. Notes on the study in general: Several hundred expanded graft clones reportedly supplied alpha-beta T cells about two months after transplant. A year post-transplant, T-cell counts and diversity derived mostly from newly produced T cells. It was surviving recipient T cells and thymic progenitors that gave some patients high TCRbeta diversity at day 60.

V lost 0 bases, J lost 6 bases, and 16 bases lay in between. Germline V gene sequence: CDR1 SGHKS, CDR2 YYEKEE (reference sequence). The CDR3 spans 16 residues. A library of TCRbeta sequences, prepared with unique molecular identifiers, was generated. TCRdb itself ran the PCR reads through MiXCR, one entry per CDR3 protein. The sample lists roughly 240,000 distinct CDR3 sequences; 6.5% to 10% were seen once. The sequencing here drew on PBMCs, mostly from graft donor cells, taken 180 days after TCRalphabeta/CD19-depleted stem cell transplant. The chain is built from TRBV5-5 and TRBJ1-5; no clear D. The source of this sequence is a male patient between 5 and 17 years old who had a stem cell transplant for acute lymphoblastic leukemia, so the T cells may come from the graft donor. In DNA form, the CDR3 reads TGTGCCAGCAGCTTGGCCCCCCGGGTAAGGACTCAGCCCCAGCATTTT. Residues: CASSLAPRVRTQPQHF.